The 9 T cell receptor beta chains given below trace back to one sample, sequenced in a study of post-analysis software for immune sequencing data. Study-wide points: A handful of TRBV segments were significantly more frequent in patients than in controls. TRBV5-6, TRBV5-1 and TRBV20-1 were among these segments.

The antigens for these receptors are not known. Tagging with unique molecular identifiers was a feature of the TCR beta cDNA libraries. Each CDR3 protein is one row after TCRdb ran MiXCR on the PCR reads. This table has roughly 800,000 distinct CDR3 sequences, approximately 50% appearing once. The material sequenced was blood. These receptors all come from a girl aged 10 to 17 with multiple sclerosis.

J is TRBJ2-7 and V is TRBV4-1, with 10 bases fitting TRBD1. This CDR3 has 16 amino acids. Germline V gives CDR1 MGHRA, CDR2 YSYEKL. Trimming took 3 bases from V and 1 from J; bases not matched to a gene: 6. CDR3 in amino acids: CASSQPSGQGSYEQYF. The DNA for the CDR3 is TGCGCCAGCAGCCAGCCCTCGGGACAGGGGTCCTACGAGCAGTACTTC.

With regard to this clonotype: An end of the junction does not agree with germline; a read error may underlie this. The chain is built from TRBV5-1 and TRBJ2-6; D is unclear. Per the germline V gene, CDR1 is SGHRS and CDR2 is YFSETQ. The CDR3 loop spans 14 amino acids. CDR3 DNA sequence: TGCGCCAGCTGCTTGATCCCTGGGGCCAACGTCCTGACTTTC. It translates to CASCLIPGANVLTF.

The CDR3 loop reads CASSFSPGSVNRPTDTQYF. CDR3 in DNA: TGTGCCAGCAGCTTCAGTCCCGGTTCCGTCAATCGTCCCACAGATACGCAGTATTTT. The chain combines TRBV7-9 with TRBJ2-3, with unresolved D. Trimming left V 3 bases short and J 2 bases short, with 24 bases between. CDR3 size: 19 residues. Germline CDR1 and CDR2: SEHNR and FQNEAQ (reference sequence).

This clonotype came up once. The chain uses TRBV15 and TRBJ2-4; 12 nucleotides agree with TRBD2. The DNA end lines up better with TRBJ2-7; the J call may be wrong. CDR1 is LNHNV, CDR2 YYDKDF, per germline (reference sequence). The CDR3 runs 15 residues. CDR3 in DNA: TGTGCCACCAGCAGAGAGGGACTAGCGGGCTTCGAGCAGTACTTC. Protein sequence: CATSREGLAGFEQYF.

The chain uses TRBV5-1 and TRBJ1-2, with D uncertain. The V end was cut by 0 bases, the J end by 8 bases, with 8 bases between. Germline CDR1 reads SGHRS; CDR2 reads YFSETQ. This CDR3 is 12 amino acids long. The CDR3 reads CASSLEGPGYTF. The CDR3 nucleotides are TGCGCCAGCAGCTTGGAAGGGCCCGGCTACACCTTC.

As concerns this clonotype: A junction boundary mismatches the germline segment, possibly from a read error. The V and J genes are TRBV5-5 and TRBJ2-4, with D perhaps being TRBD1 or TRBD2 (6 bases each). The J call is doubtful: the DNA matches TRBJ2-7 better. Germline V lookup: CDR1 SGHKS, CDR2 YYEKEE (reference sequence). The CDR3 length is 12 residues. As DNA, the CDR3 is TGCGCCTCTTGGAGGGGGTCTTACGAGCAGTACTTC. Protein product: CASWRGSYEQYF.

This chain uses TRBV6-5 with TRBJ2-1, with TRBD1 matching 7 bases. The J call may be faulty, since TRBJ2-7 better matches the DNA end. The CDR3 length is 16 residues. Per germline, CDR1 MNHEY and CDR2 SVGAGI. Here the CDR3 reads CASRAPRQGIYNEQYF. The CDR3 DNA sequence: TGTGCCAGCAGGGCCCCACGACAGGGTATTTACAATGAGCAGTACTTC.

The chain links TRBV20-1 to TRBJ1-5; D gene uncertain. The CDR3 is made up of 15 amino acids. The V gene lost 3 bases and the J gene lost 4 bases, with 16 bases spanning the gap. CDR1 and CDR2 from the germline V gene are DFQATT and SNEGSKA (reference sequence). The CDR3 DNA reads TGCAGTGCTAGCCACCTGGTGGGCCCTAATCAGCCCCAGCATTTT. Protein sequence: CSASHLVGPNQPQHF.

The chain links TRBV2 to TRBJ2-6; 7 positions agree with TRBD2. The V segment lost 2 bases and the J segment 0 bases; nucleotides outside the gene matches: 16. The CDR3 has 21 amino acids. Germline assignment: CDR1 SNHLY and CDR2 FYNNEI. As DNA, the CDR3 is TGTGCCAGCAGTGAACCTGTCCCCCTACTAGCGACAAGCTCTGGGGCCAACGTCCTGACTTTC. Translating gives CASSEPVPLLATSSGANVLTF.